The entry below describes one T cell receptor beta chain. The antigen is not known. Addition of UMIs with a 6-nucleotide sample barcode was achieved by template switching. TCRdb re-analyzed the 5' RACE reads; it lists each CDR3 protein once, without DNA. This repertoire includes about 160,000 distinct CDR3 sequences. This entry comes from a study of monozygotic twins with inflammatory bowel disease. Study observations and caveats: T cell subtypes that differed could not be told apart.

The CDR3 length is 15 residues. CDR1 is DFQATT, CDR2 SNEGSKA, per germline (reference sequence). The chain uses TRBV20-1 and TRBJ2-3. The clonotype comes from a human donor with ulcerative colitis or Crohn's disease, or a healthy co-twin of an affected twin (not recorded which). The sequenced sample consisted of blood. The CDR3 sequence is CSARATSTFSDTQYF.